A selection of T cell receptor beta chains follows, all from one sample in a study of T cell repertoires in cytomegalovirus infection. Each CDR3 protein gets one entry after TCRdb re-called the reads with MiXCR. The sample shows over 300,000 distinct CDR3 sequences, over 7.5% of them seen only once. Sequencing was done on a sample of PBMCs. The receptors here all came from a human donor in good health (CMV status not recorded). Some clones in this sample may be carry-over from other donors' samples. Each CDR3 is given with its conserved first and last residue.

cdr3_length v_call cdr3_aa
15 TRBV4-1 CASSQDRGSGYEQYF
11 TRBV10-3 CAISAGEPQYF
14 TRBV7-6 CASSLEGQNTEAFF
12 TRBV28 CASTDLDYGYTF
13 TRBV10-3 CAIRTGGRDEQYF
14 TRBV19 CASTFGGGTGELFF
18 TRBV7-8 CASSLVAGGTLAKNIQYF
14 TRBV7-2 CASSSNRDTDTQYF
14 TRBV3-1 CASSQRGRGTEAFF
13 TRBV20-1 CSGIKGPLNEQFF
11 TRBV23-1 CASKSRETQYF
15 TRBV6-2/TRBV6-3 CASSPLSDGRSEQYF
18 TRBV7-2 CASSLGLAGPRRSREQYF
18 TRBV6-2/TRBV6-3 CASSPPTFRGGFYNEQFF
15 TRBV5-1 CASSHREISNQPQHF
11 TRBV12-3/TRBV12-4 CATARDYGYTF
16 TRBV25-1 CASSEAGNRFGTEAFF
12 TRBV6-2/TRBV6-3 CASSYSIREQFF
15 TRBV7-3 CASSPDSRSHNEQFF
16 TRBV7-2 CASSLYGTGFNSPLHF
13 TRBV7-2 CASSYYPPDTQYF
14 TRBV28 CASSKGPGWTEAFF
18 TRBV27 CASSPTLLAAETYNEQFF
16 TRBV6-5 CASSPRGGYSNQPQHF
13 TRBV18 CASSTSLGNEQFF
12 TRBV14 CASSQYPSKAFF